This TCR beta chain was documented in a study of T cells in Graves' hyperthyroidism and ophthalmopathy (dated by TCRdb to about 2019). Context from the whole study: Peripheral blood samples were taken at the time of initial diagnosis, prior to any treatment. A discovery cohort of about 95 patients, 43 with Graves' ophthalmopathy and approximately 60 with stable Graves' hyperthyroidism, was used to find distinguishing TCR V-J signatures. Whether ophthalmopathy could be predicted prospectively was tested in an independent validation cohort made up of some 20 hyperthyroidism patients plus 17 patients who later progressed to ophthalmopathy. The roughly 90 discovery patients were divided at random into training and test sets in a 7:3 ratio. In six Graves' hyperthyroidism patients, the study also compared T-cell repertoires from thyroid tissue with T-cell repertoires from blood. After sampling, hyperthyroidism patients received methimazole starting at 30 mg daily, and ophthalmopathy patients received high-dose intravenous methylprednisolone. TCR Vbeta CDR3 sequencing of 135 peripheral blood samples (over 40 ophthalmopathy, under 80 hyperthyroidism and some 17 progressor patients) is reported in the paper.

As regards this clonotype: Which antigen it targets is not known. Base qualities are not provided; no much larger clone lies one nucleotide away.

Stable Graves' hyperthyroidism was defined as the absence of progression to ophthalmopathy over 18 months of follow-up. Hyperthyroidism patients were newly diagnosed, with disease duration under 2 months, and aged 18 to 65 years. Exclusion was applied to patients with uncontrolled infections, other autoimmune diseases, pregnancy or lactation. Diagnoses relied on clinical symptoms, serum thyroxine and TRAb, thyroid ultrasound and orbital computed tomography. PBMCs were separated from about 10 ml of fresh peripheral blood using Ficoll-Paque density gradient centrifugation. Total RNA was extracted with Trizol reagent, and quality was checked on an Agilent 2100 Bioanalyzer. The TCR beta CDR3 regions were amplified from RNA transcripts. The TCR CDR3 was subjected to a first round of RT-PCR using the HTBI primer set and the Qiagen OneStep RT-PCR kit. Libraries were constructed in a second round of multiplex PCR, after which size selection and purification were performed. Paired-end sequencing of the libraries was performed with 100 bp reads on an Illumina HiSeq2000. Turning to the authors' computational methods: SOAPnuke was used to process the raw data, throwing out any read that contained adapters or uncalled bases, had a mean Phred below 15, or lacked an exact constant-primer or identifier match. High-quality paired reads were merged using COPE v1.2.5, and each unique nucleotide sequence was defined as a clonotype. MiTCR v1.1 was used to align the clonotypes against IMGT TRBV, TRBD and TRBJ reference segments. Only V-J combinations with frequency above 0.0001, covering 99% to 99.2% of repertoires, were analysed. The TCS score was defined as the ratio of F50 (clonal expansion) to E x V (chaos), calculated using BLOSUM62-based TCRdist between CDR3 peptides within each V-J. Welch's t-statistics and random forest reduced roughly 530 V-J features to 10 to 15, which were used in a naive Bayes classifier (R e1071). In TCRdb, the public reads were trimmed at Q25 with fastp and aligned with MiXCR, with productive beta chains retained. Entries that share a CDR3 protein sequence are merged under the most common genes and DNA. The V and J calls were not made by the authors but by TCRdb's processing. Counted in this sample were fewer than 400,000 distinct CDR3 sequences; approximately 15% of them appeared once. The ten largest clonotypes hold approximately 31% of the sample.

Here is what the overall study found, with its caveats: During validation, the model predicted progression to ophthalmopathy a median of approximately 6 months ahead of onset, with almost 71% sensitivity and 72.22% specificity. Sample size was not statistically predetermined, and investigators were not blinded to group allocation. In cross-validation, a model built on a 13 V-J signature told ophthalmopathy apart from stable hyperthyroidism with 85% to 90% sensitivity and around 83% specificity, and in testing the same model reached 80%/75%. Most expanded thyroid clonotypes (frequency above 0.001) were also detected in blood, a finding suggesting that blood repertoires may reflect thyroid immune responses.

The receptor's source is a young man with Graves' hyperthyroidism. The sequencing sample was made of blood.

The CDR3 protein is CASSQALRDRATDTQYF. The nucleotide sequence is TGTGCCAGCAGCCAAGCCCTCCGGGACAGGGCGACAGATACGCAGTATTTT. The rearrangement joined TRBV27 to TRBJ2-3; 9 of the junction bases match TRBD1. Its CDR3 holds 17 amino acids, cysteine through phenylalanine. Only CDR3 DNA remains: 51 bases, in frame from the first base. Unmatched junction bases come to 13, with V trimmed by 6 bases and J by 3 bases. Via the germline V gene (reference sequence), CDR1 is MNHEY and CDR2 SMNVEV.